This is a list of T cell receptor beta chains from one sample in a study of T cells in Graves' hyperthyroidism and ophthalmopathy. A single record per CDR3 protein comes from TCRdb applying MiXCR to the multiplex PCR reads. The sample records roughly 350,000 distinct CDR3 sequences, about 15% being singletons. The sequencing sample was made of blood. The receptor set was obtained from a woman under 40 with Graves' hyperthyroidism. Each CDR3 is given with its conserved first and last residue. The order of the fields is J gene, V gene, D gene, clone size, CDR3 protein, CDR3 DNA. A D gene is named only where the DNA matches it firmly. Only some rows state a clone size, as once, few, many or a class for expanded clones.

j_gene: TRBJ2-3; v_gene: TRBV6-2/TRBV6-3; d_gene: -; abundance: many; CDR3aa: CASSPFLPALTDTQYF; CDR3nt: TGTGCCAGCAGTCCCTTTTTGCCGGCTCTCACAGATACGCAGTATTTT
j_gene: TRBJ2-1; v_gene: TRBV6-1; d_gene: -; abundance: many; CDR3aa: CASSTRRLNNEQFF; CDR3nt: TGTGCCAGCAGTACCCGTAGGCTTAATAATGAGCAGTTCTTC
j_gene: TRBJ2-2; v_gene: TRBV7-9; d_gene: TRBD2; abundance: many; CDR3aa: CASRVTSGYTGELFF; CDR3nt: TGTGCCAGCAGGGTGACTAGCGGATACACCGGGGAGCTGTTTTTT
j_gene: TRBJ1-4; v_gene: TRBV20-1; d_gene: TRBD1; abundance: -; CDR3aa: CSASRQGGKLFF; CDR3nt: TGCAGTGCTAGCCGACAGGGAGGAAAACTGTTTTTT
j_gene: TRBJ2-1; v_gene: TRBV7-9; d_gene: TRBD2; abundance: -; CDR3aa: CASSPLAGVSAEQFF; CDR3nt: TGTGCCAGCAGCCCATTAGCGGGAGTAAGTGCTGAGCAGTTCTTC
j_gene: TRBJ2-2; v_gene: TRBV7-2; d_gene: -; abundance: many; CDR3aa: CASSWRGSGELFF; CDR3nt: TGTGCCAGCAGCTGGCGGGGTTCCGGGGAGCTGTTTTTT
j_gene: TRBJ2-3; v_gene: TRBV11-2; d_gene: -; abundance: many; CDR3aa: CASSLLGLGTDTQYF; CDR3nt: TGTGCCAGCAGCCTCCTGGGACTTGGCACAGATACGCAGTATTTT
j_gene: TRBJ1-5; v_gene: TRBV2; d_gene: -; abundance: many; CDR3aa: CASSEGQPNQPQHF; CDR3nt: TGTGCCAGCAGTGAAGGGCAGCCCAATCAGCCCCAGCATTTT
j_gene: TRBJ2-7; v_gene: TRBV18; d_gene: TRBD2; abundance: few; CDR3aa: CASSPPWGLAAYEQYF; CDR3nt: TGTGCCAGCTCACCTCCGTGGGGACTAGCGGCTTACGAGCAGTACTTC
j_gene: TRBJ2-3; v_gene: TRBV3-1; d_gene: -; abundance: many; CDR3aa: CASSQGLGPDTQYF; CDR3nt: TGTGCCAGCAGCCAAGGGTTAGGCCCCGATACGCAGTATTTT
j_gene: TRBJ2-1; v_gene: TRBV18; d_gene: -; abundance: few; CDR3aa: CASSPSGLTALGNEQFF; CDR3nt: TGTGCCAGCTCACCATCGGGGCTAACAGCTTTAGGGAATGAGCAGTTCTTC
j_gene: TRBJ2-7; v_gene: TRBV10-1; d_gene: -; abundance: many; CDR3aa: CASSANIIGGTEQYF; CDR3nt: TGCGCCAGCAGTGCCAATATAATCGGGGGTACCGAGCAGTACTTC
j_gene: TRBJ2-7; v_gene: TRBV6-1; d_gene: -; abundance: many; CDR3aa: CASSSLEDEQYF; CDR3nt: TGTGCCAGCAGTAGCCTAGAGGACGAGCAGTACTTC
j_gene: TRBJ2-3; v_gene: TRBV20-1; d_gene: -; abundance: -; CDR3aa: CSARLDPTDTQYF; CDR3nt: TGCAGTGCTAGACTAGACCCCACAGATACGCAGTATTTT
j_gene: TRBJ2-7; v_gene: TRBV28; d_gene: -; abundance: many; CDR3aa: CASSFAGSEQYF; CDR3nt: TGTGCCAGCAGTTTTGCCGGCTCAGAGCAGTACTTC
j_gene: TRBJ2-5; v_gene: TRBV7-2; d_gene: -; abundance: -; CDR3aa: CAGNRGGKTQYF; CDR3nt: TGTGCCGGCAATCGGGGCGGGAAGACCCAGTACTTC
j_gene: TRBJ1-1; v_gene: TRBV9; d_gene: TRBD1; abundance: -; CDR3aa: CASSIGGRGRGTEAFF; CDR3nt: TGTGCCAGCAGTATAGGCGGGAGGGGGCGGGGCACTGAAGCTTTCTTT
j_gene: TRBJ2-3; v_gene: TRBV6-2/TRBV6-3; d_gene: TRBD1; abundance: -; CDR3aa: CASSYRDRNTQYF; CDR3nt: TGTGCCAGCAGTTACAGGGACAGGAATACGCAGTATTTT
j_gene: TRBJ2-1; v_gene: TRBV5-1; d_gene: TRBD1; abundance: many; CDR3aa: CASSKDRGPPAEQFF; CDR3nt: TGCGCCAGCAGCAAGGACAGGGGGCCTCCTGCTGAGCAGTTCTTC
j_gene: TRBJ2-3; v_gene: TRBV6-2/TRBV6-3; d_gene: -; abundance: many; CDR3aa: CASIPRRATDTQYF; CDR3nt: TGTGCCAGCATCCCTCGGCGGGCCACAGATACGCAGTATTTT
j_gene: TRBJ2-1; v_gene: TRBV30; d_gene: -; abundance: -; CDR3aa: CAWSIERQGRGEQFF; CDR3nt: TGTGCCTGGAGTATCGAACGGCAGGGGCGCGGTGAGCAGTTCTTC
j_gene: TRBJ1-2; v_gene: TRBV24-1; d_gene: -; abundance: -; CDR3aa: CATSDSRAPEFRVGYTF; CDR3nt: TGTGCCACCAGTGATTCCCGGGCACCCGAGTTTCGAGTAGGCTACACCTTC
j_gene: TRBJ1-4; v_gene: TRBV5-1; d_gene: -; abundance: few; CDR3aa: CASSLGQGLNEKLFF; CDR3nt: TGCGCCAGCAGCTTGGGTCAGGGCCTTAATGAAAAACTGTTTTTT